These 27 T cell receptor beta chains were sequenced from one sample in a study of patients and donors after allogeneic stem cell transplantation. TCRdb itself ran the RT-PCR reads through MiXCR, one entry per CDR3 protein. The profile shows about 110,000 distinct CDR3 sequences, over 30% of them singletons. Material: blood, either unsorted or a sorted T cell fraction (not recorded which). The source of these receptors is a human donor who was either an allogeneic HSCT recipient or a stem cell or donor lymphocyte infusion donor (not recorded which). It is not recorded whose cells these are; they may come from a transplant donor.

The chain is built from TRBV21-1 and TRBJ2-2; the tabulated D call, TRBD2, remains unverified against the DNA. TRBV21-1 is noted as a pseudogene. The CDR3 runs 17 residues. CDR3 sequence reads: CASSGNRDYDDTGELFF. The CDR3 bases are TGTGCCAGCAGCGGAAACCGGGACTATGACGATACCGGGGAGCTGTTTTTT.

The chain couples TRBV7-8 to TRBJ1-1; D is possibly TRBD1 (5 bases). This CDR3 is built from 15 residues. Trimming shortened V by 1 base and J by 6 bases, and 15 bases separated the two germline ends. Germline V gene lookup returns CDR1 SGHVS and CDR2 FQNEAQ. The DNA of the CDR3 is TGTGCCAGCAGCTTAGTTAACAGGCTAGGACCTGAAGCTTTCTTT. It specifies CASSLVNRLGPEAFF.

In DNA form, the CDR3 reads TGTGCCAGCAGTTTCTACTATGGAAGCGGGAGGGAGACCCAGTACTTC. Translation: CASSFYYGSGRETQYF. The J gene is TRBJ2-5, the V gene TRBV12-3 or TRBV12-4; TRBD2 matches at 9 bases. CDR3 length: 16 residues. V lost 3 bases to trimming and J lost 5 bases; unmatched junction nucleotides: 10.

This clonotype was seen more than once but under ten times. The chain joins TRBV28 to TRBJ2-4; the D gene could be TRBD1 or TRBD2 (6 bases each). The CDR3 consists of 15 residues. Germline V gene data show CDR1 as MDHEN and CDR2 as SYDVKM. V gave up 5 bases and J gave up 0 bases, with 11 bases separating them. The CDR3 region is CASSLGGLAKNIQYF. CDR3 nucleotide sequence: TGTGCCAGCAGTCTGGGGGGCCTAGCCAAAAACATTCAGTACTTC.

The chain links TRBV27 to TRBJ2-1, with unresolved D. Trimming took off 2 bases at V and 4 bases at J, with 9 bases between the two ends. The CDR3 contains 14 residues. Germline CDR1 MNHEY, CDR2 SMNVEV (reference sequence). The CDR3 reads CASSLGLSYNEQFF. The CDR3 DNA follows: TGTGCCAGCAGTTTAGGGCTATCTTACAATGAGCAGTTCTTC.

V and J are TRBV5-5 and TRBJ1-5, with no clear D. The CDR3 is made up of 16 amino acids. From germline, CDR1 is SGHKS and CDR2 YYEKEE (reference sequence). V shed 0 bases and J shed 0 bases, with 10 bases lying between them. In nucleotides, the CDR3 is TGTGCCAGCAGCTTGGTGCCAGATCTTAGCAATCAGCCCCAGCATTTT. It yields the protein CASSLVPDLSNQPQHF.

This clonotype was seen a few times. This rearrangement joins TRBV2 to TRBJ1-2; weak D call: TRBD1 (5 bases). Per the germline V gene, CDR1 is SNHLY and CDR2 is FYNNEI. V was pared by 5 bases and J by 8 bases, with 9 bases between. The CDR3 loop spans 11 amino acids. The DNA for the CDR3 is TGTGCCAGCAGTTCAGGGAGAGGCTACACCTTC. Amino acids: CASSSGRGYTF.

V gene TRBV5-4 combines with J gene TRBJ2-2; D is tentatively TRBD1 or TRBD2 (5 bases each). This CDR3 is 16 amino acids long. Germline values: CDR1 SGHNT, CDR2 YYREEE (reference sequence). V lost 4 bases to trimming and J lost 3 bases, with 16 bases between them. For the CDR3, the DNA is TGTGCCAGCAGCCCCCGTGGGGGAGCGGACACCGGGGAGCTGTTTTTT. Translated: CASSPRGGADTGELFF.

V usage is TRBV20-1 and J usage is TRBJ2-3; no definite D call. The V gene lost 3 bases and the J gene lost 2 bases, with 9 bases spanning the gap. The length of the CDR3 is 13 residues. Germline V CDR1 and CDR2: DFQATT, SNEGSKA (reference sequence). This chain's CDR3 is CSASGVLTDTQYF. The DNA of the CDR3 is TGCAGTGCTAGTGGGGTGCTCACAGATACGCAGTATTTT.

The genes are TRBV14 and TRBJ1-4, with TRBD1 matching over 7 bases. The length of the CDR3 is 14 residues. The germline CDR1 and CDR2 sequences are SGHDN and FVKESK. J lost 10 bases, V lost 6 bases, and 11 bases had no gene match. As DNA, the CDR3 is TGTGCCAGCAGTCTCGACAGGGTCGGGGGAAAACTGTTTTTT. It encodes CASSLDRVGGKLFF.

The rearrangement links TRBV5-1 to TRBJ2-2; 10 nucleotides match TRBD2. Trimming at V came to 5 bases and at J to 2 bases, leaving 3 bases not matched to a gene. Per the germline V gene, CDR1 is SGHRS and CDR2 is YFSETQ. The CDR3 has 15 amino acids. The CDR3 DNA reads as TGCGCCAGCAGTTGGACTAGCGGTAACACCGGGGAGCTGTTTTTT. This translates into CASSWTSGNTGELFF.

The rearrangement links TRBV7-9 to TRBJ1-4, with 7 bases that match TRBD1. Germline-derived CDR1 and CDR2 are SEHNR and FQNEAQ (reference sequence). The CDR3 has 14 amino acids. J gave up 11 bases and V 2 bases, and 8 bases lay outside the gene matches. CDR3 coding DNA: TGTGCCAGCAGCTTACAAGACAGGGTGCGGAAACTGTTTTTT. This gives the protein CASSLQDRVRKLFF.

This clonotype was seen just once. The junction does not match germline at one end; this may be a read error. The chain carries TRBV10-3 and TRBJ2-1; D may be TRBD1 (5 bases). This CDR3 has 13 amino acids. Germline assignment: CDR1 ENHRY and CDR2 SYGVKD. CDR3 coding DNA: TGTGCCATCACACCAGGGTCGGGCAATGAGCGGTTCTTC. It codes for CAITPGSGNERFF.

The CDR3: CASSGTSQGFDYGYTF. The CDR3 nucleotides read TGTGCCAGCAGCGGGACGTCACAGGGTTTTGATTATGGCTACACCTTC. V usage is TRBV9 and J usage is TRBJ1-2, with D perhaps TRBD1 (6 bases). There are 16 residues in the CDR3. Germline CDR1 is SGDLS and CDR2 is YYNGEE. Trimming took off 3 bases at V and 5 bases at J, with 20 bases between the two ends.

This sequence joins TRBV6-2 or TRBV6-3 and TRBJ2-7; 12 nucleotides agree with TRBD2. Germline V lookup: CDR1 MNHEY, CDR2 SVGEGT. The V segment lost 4 bases and the J segment 0 bases; nucleotides outside the gene matches: 7. The CDR3 has 17 residues. The DNA for the CDR3 is TGTGCCAGCAGTTTTGGGGGACTAGCGGGTCCCTCCTACGAGCAGTACTTC. This translates into CASSFGGLAGPSYEQYF.

This CDR3 is CASSQVGRNTGELFF. The DNA for the CDR3 is TGTGCCAGCAGCCAAGTCGGGCGGAACACCGGGGAGCTGTTTTTT. The V gene is TRBV4-2, the J gene TRBJ2-2, with unresolved D. Germline lookup yields CDR1 LGHNA and CDR2 YNFKEQ. The V and J ends lost 1 base and 1 base respectively, with 7 bases between them. The CDR3 spans 15 residues.

V and J are TRBV4-3 and TRBJ1-3; D unresolved. In germline, CDR1 is LGHNA, CDR2 YSLEER. The CDR3 is made up of 16 amino acids. Trimming cost V 4 bases and J 0 bases, with 13 bases left between them. CDR3 residues: CASSPGYMSSGNTIYF. DNA of the CDR3: TGCGCCAGCAGCCCTGGCTATATGAGCTCTGGAAACACCATATATTTT.

The chain links TRBV10-3 to TRBJ1-6; TRBD1 agrees at 7 bases. This CDR3 is built from 13 residues. The V and J ends lost 8 bases and 7 bases, in that order; junction bases with no gene match: 5. Germline V gives CDR1 ENHRY, CDR2 SYGVKD. CDR3 DNA sequence: TGTGCCATCTGCGACAGGGCGAATTCACCCCTCCACTTT. Translating gives CAICDRANSPLHF.

V and J are TRBV27 and TRBJ2-7, with 10 bases aligning to TRBD2. The germline V gene has CDR1 MNHEY and CDR2 SMNVEV (reference sequence). The CDR3 length is 16 residues. V was pared by 4 bases and J by 2 bases, with 8 bases of the junction left unmatched. The CDR3 nucleotides are TGTGCCAGCAGTTCTCTAGGACTAGCGGAGACCTACGAGCAGTACTTC. Its protein product is CASSSLGLAETYEQYF.

V gene TRBV5-1 combines with J gene TRBJ2-2; D unresolved. From germline, CDR1 is SGHRS and CDR2 YFSETQ. The length of the CDR3 is 17 residues. V was shortened by 4 bases and J by 6 bases, with 22 bases between the two germline ends. This CDR3 is CASSLGQWWDQAGELFF. The CDR3 region has the DNA TGCGCCAGCAGCCTAGGTCAATGGTGGGATCAGGCCGGGGAGCTGTTTTTT.

The gene calls are TRBV28 and TRBJ2-1, with no clear D. Looked up from germline, CDR1 is MDHEN and CDR2 is SYDVKM. V was shortened by 3 bases and J by 8 bases, with 8 bases between the two germline ends. The CDR3 runs to 12 residues. Written as DNA, the CDR3 is TGTGCCAGCAGTTTGACTCTCTATGAGCAGTTCTTC. Its protein product is CASSLTLYEQFF.

The rearrangement links TRBV5-1 to TRBJ1-4, with 7 bases aligning to TRBD1. J gave up 4 bases and V 1 base, and 4 bases lay outside the gene matches. There are 15 residues in the CDR3. From germline, CDR1 is SGHRS and CDR2 YFSETQ. This CDR3 reads CASSLLDRDNEKLFF. CDR3 DNA: TGCGCCAGCAGCTTGTTAGACAGGGATAATGAAAAACTGTTTTTT.

This clonotype was seen at least ten times. The V and J genes are TRBV5-4 and TRBJ1-2; D is perhaps TRBD1 (5 bases). The CDR3 covers 15 residues. The germline V gene has CDR1 SGHNT and CDR2 YYREEE (reference sequence). V lost 4 bases and J 8 bases, leaving 21 bases between the germline ends. The DNA for the CDR3 is TGTGCCAGCAGCAAAGGGGACCGAAGATCGTCCGGCTACACCTTC. It codes for CASSKGDRRSSGYTF. The variable domain in full, with the rest retrieved from reference TRBV5-4 and TRBJ1-2, is ETGVTQSPTHLIKTRGQQVTLRCSSQSGHNTVSWYQQALGQGPQFIFQYYREEENGRGNFPPRFSGLQFPNYSSELNVNALELDDSALYLCASSKGDRRSSGYTFGSGTRLTVV.

The V gene is TRBV27, the J gene TRBJ2-2, with 11 bases fitting TRBD2. The CDR3 is 16 amino acids. V lost 6 bases to trimming and J lost 9 bases; unmatched junction nucleotides: 12. The germline V gene has CDR1 MNHEY and CDR2 SMNVEV (reference sequence). In nucleotides, the CDR3 is TGTGCCAGCAGCTCCCAGACTAGCGGGACCTACTGGGAGCTGTTTTTT. Its translation is CASSSQTSGTYWELFF.

The V call is TRBV20-1, the J call TRBJ2-7, with D unresolved. CDR3 length equals 14 residues. V lost 5 bases and J lost 0, with 14 bases in between. Germline-derived CDR1 and CDR2 are DFQATT and SNEGSKA (reference sequence). The CDR3 loop reads CSALRPESSYEQYF. As DNA, the CDR3 is TGCAGTGCTTTAAGACCAGAAAGCTCCTACGAGCAGTACTTC.

This clonotype was found a few times. The rearrangement links TRBV18 to TRBJ2-7; D remains ambiguous. This CDR3 is built from 14 residues. Germline CDR1 is KGHSH and CDR2 is LQKENI. The V gene lost 3 bases and the J gene lost 3 bases, with 12 bases spanning the gap. The CDR3 here is CASSPTLPNYEQYF. The CDR3 bases are TGTGCCAGCTCACCGACTCTTCCGAACTACGAGCAGTACTTC.

This clonotype turned up a few times. J is TRBJ2-1 and V is TRBV5-6, with 7 bases that match TRBD1. The CDR3 sequence is 14 residues long. Per the germline V gene, CDR1 is SGHDT and CDR2 is YYEEEE. Trimming took 1 base from V and 4 from J; bases not matched to a gene: 2. The CDR3 DNA reads TGTGCCAGCAGCTTGCAGGGGGATTACAATGAGCAGTTCTTC. As protein: CASSLQGDYNEQFF.